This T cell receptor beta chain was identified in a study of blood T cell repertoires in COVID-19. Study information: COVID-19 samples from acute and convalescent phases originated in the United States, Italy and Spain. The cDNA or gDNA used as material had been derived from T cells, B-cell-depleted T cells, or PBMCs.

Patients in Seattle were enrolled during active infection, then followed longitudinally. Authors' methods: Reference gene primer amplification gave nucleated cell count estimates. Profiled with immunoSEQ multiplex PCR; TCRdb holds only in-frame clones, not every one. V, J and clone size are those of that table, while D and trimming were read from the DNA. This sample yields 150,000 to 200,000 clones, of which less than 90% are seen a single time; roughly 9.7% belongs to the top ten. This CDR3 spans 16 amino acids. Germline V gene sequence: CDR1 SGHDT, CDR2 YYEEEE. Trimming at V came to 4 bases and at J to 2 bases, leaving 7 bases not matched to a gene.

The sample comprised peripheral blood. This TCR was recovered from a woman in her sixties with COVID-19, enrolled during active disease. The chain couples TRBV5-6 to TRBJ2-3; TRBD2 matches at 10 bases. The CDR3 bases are TGTGCCAGCAGCGCCTTACTAGCGGGATCCACAGATACGCAGTATTTT. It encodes CASSALLAGSTDTQYF.